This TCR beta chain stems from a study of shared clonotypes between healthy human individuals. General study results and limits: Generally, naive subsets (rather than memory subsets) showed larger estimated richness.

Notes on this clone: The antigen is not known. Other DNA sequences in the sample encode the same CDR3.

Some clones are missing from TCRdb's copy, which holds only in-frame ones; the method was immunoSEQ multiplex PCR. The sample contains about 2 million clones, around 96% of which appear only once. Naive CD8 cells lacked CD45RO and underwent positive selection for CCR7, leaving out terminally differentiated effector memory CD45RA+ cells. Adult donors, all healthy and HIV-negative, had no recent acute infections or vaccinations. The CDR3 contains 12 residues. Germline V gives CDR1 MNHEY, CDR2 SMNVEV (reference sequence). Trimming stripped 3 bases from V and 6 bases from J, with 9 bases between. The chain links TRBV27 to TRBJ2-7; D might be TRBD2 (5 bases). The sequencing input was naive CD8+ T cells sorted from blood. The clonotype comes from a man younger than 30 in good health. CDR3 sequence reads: CASSLRGGEQYF. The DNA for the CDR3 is TGTGCCAGCAGTTTGCGAGGAGGCGAGCAGTACTTC.